This TCR beta chain was documented in a study of PD-1 blockade in classical Hodgkin lymphoma. TCRdb's table, derived via immunoSEQ multiplex PCR, lists solely in-frame clones and lacks some. The sample lists 75,000 to 100,000 clones; about 93% were seen once. Time point noted: cycle 4 day 1 (C4D1), after 6 weeks of nivolumab. In every patient, relapse followed autologous stem cell transplantation, while exposure to brentuximab vedotin differed. Trimming cost V 4 bases and J 2 bases; bases outside gene matches: 8. CDR1 is SGHVS and CDR2 is FNYEAQ in the germline V gene. The CDR3 extends over 16 amino acids.

The chain joins TRBV7-6 to TRBJ2-3; 8 bases are a match to TRBD2. This sample comprised peripheral blood mononuclear cells (PBMCs), obtained before the fourth cycle of nivolumab. This TCR was sampled from a human donor with classical Hodgkin lymphoma. The CDR3 spells CASSSTGLANTDTQYF. The CDR3 DNA sequence: TGTGCCAGCAGCTCCACAGGACTAGCCAACACAGATACGCAGTATTTT.